These 3 T cell receptor beta chains came from one sample sequenced in a study of Graves' ophthalmopathy and Graves' hyperthyroidism. The study amplified TCR beta CDR3 regions using RNA transcripts. HTBI primers were employed in first-round RT-PCR, then a second-round multiplex PCR followed. TCRdb called the multiplex PCR reads again in MiXCR, with one record for every CDR3 protein. This table holds some 1.1 million distinct CDR3 sequences, less than 45% found once. Sequenced sample: peripheral blood or thyroid tissue (not recorded which). The receptors come from an adult man with Graves' hyperthyroidism.

V usage is TRBV6-5 and J usage is TRBJ2-7; 7 nucleotides agree with TRBD2. V was clipped by 4 bases and J by 1 base; unmatched bases: 4. The CDR3 contains 14 residues. From germline, CDR1 is MNHEY and CDR2 SVGAGI. CDR3 in amino acids: CASSSLAISYEQYF. CDR3 nucleotides: TGTGCCAGCAGTTCACTAGCGATATCCTACGAGCAGTACTTC.

This clonotype has a handful of counts. The rearrangement joins TRBV6-2 or TRBV6-3 to TRBJ1-5; the D gene is possibly TRBD1 (6 bases). This CDR3 has 14 amino acids. Germline V gives CDR1 MNHEY, CDR2 SVGEGT. V dropped 5 bases and J dropped 7 bases, with 15 bases sitting between them. The CDR3 is CASSPTLQGQPQHF. The CDR3 nucleotides read TGTGCCAGCAGTCCAACACTCCAGGGGCAGCCCCAGCATTTT.

A few counts support this clonotype. The chain carries TRBV4-1 and TRBJ2-5; D is possibly TRBD2 (5 bases). The V end lost 5 bases, the J end lost 4 bases, and 14 bases lay between the germline ends. The CDR3 length is 14 residues. Germline V lookup: CDR1 MGHRA, CDR2 YSYEKL. Here the CDR3 DNA reads TGCGCCAGCAGCAATGTTGCCGAGGGAGAGACCCAGTACTTC. Protein: CASSNVAEGETQYF.